This T cell receptor (beta chain) comes out of a study of T cells after yellow fever vaccination. Study-wide points: The study re-detected most primary-vaccination clones after the booster (roughly 96% CD4, 88% CD8).

This clonotype was seen only a few times. Its antigen is as yet unknown. UMIs were added to TCR cDNA along with a universal primer site when it was made by 5'RACE template switching. TCRdb analysed the 5' RACE reads with MiXCR anew, one entry per CDR3 protein. The table has about 580,000 distinct CDR3 sequences, approximately 16% seen once. Sequencing used PBMCs, obtained about 5 days after the first yellow fever vaccination. The TCR sequence derives from a man aged 18 to 30 who received the YFV17D yellow fever vaccine.

CDR3 in DNA: TGCGCCAGCAGTCATGGACAGGTGGATAATTCACCCCTCCACTTT. It is translated as CASSHGQVDNSPLHF. The chain joins TRBV5-1 to TRBJ1-6; 7 bases are shared with TRBD1. CDR1 and CDR2 (germline): SGHRS, YFSETQ. The V gene end was trimmed by 5 bases and the J gene end by 5 bases; junction bases not matched to a gene: 7. The CDR3 has 15 residues.